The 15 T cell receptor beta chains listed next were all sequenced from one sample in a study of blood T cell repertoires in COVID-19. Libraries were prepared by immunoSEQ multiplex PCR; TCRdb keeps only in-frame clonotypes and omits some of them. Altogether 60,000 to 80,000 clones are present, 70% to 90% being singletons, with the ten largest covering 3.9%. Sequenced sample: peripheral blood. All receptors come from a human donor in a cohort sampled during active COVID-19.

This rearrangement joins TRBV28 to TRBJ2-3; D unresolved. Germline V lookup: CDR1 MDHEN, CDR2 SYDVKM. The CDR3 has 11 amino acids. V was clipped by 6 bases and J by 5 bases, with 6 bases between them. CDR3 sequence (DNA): TGTGCCAGCAGCCGCAGAGATACGCAGTATTTT. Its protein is CASSRRDTQYF. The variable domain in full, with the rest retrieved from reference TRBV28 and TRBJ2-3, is DVKVTQSSRYLVKRTGEKVFLECVQDMDHENMFWYRQDPGLGLRLIYFSYDVKMKEKGDIPEGYSVSREKKERFSLILESASTNQTSMYLCASSRRDTQYFGPGTRLTVL.

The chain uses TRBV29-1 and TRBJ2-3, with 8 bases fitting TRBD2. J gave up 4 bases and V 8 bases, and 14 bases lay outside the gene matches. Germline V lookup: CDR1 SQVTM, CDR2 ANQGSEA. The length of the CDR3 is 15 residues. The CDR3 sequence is CSFRQGIAGPDTQYF. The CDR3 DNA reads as TGCAGCTTTCGTCAGGGGATAGCGGGACCAGATACGCAGTATTTT.

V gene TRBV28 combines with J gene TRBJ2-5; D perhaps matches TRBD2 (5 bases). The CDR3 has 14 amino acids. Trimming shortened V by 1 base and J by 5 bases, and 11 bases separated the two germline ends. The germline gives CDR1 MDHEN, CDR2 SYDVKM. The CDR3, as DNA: TGTGCCAGCAGTTTATTTGGTCGCGGGGAGACCCAGTACTTC. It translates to CASSLFGRGETQYF.

Here the CDR3 DNA reads TGTGCCAGTAGTATTTTCCCGGGGGGAGTAGGGACCAATGAGCAGTTCTTC. Translated: CASSIFPGGVGTNEQFF. The J gene is TRBJ2-1, the V gene TRBV19; 7 bases agree with TRBD2. Germline CDR1 is LNHDA and CDR2 is SQIVND (reference sequence). With 3 bases clipped from V and 6 bases from J, the junction kept 14 bases outside the gene matches. This CDR3 has 17 residues.

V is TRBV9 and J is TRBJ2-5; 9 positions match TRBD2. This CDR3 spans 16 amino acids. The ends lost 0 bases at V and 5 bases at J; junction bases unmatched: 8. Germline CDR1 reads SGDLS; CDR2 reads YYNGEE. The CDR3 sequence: CASSVVSGLASETQYF. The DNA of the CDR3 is TGTGCCAGCAGCGTAGTGTCGGGACTAGCTTCGGAGACCCAGTACTTC.

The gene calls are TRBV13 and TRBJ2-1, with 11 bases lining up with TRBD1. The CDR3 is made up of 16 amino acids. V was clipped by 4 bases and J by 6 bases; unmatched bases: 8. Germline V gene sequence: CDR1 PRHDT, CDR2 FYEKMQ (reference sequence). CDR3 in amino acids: CASSSSGTGGGNEQFF. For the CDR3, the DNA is TGTGCCAGCAGCTCCTCCGGGACAGGGGGGGGCAATGAGCAGTTCTTC.

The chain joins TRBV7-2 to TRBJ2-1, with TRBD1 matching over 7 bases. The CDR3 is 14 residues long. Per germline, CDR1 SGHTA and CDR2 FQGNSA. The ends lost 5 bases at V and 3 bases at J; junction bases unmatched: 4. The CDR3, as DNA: TGTGCCAGCAGCGGGTGGGACAGCTACAATGAGCAGTTCTTC. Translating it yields CASSGWDSYNEQFF.

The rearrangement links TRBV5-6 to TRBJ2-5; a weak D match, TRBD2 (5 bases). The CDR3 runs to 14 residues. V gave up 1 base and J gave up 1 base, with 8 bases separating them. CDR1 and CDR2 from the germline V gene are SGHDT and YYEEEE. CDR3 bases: TGTGCCAGCAGCTTGACTAGAACCCAAGAGACCCAGTACTTC. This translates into CASSLTRTQETQYF. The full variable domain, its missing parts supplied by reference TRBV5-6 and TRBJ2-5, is DAGVTQSPTHLIKTRGQQVTLRCSPKSGHDTVSWYQQALGQGPQFIFQYYEEEERQRGNFPDRFSGHQFPNYSSELNVNALLLGDSALYLCASSLTRTQETQYFGPGTRLLVL.

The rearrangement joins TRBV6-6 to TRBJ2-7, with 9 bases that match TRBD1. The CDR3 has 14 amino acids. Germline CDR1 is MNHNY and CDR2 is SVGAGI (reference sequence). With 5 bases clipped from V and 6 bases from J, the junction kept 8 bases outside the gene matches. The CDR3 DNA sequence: TGTGCCAGCAGTCCGGGACAGGGAAGGTCCGAGCAGTACTTC. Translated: CASSPGQGRSEQYF.

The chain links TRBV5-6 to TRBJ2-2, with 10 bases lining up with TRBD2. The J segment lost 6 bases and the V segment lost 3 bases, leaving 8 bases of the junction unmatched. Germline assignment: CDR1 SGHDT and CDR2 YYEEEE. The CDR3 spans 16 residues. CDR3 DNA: TGTGCCAGCAGCTCCACCAGCGGGGGGGAACCCGGGGAGCTGTTTTTT. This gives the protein CASSSTSGGEPGELFF.

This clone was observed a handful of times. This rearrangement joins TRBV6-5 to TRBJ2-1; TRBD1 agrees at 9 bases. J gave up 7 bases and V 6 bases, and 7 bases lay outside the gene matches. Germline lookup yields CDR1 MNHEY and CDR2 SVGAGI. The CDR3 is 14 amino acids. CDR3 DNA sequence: TGTGCCAGCAGCCCGGGACAGGGTTTGAATGAGCAGTTCTTC. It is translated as CASSPGQGLNEQFF.

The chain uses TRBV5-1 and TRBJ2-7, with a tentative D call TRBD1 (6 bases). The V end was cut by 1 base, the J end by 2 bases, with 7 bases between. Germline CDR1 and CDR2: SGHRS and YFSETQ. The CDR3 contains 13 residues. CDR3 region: CASSLQGTYEQYF. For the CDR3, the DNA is TGCGCCAGCAGCTTGCAGGGGACCTACGAGCAGTACTTC.

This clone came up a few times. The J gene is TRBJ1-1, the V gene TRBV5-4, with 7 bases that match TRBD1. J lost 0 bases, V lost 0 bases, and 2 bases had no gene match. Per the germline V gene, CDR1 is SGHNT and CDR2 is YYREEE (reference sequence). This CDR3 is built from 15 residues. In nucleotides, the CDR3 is TGTGCCAGCAGCTTGGGGGGACAGCTGAACACTGAAGCTTTCTTT. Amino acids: CASSLGGQLNTEAFF.

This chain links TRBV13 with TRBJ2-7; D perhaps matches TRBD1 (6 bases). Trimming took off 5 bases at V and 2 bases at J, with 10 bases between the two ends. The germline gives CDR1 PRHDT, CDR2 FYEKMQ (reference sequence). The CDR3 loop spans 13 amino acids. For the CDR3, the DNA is TGTGCCAGCAGCAGAGGACAGCCCTACGAGCAGTACTTC. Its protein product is CASSRGQPYEQYF.

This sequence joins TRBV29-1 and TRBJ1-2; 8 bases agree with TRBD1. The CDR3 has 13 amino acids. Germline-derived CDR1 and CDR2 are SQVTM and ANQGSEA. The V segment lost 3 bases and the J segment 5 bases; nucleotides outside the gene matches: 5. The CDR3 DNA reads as TGCAGCGTTGACCCCCAGGGGGCGTATGGCTACACCTTC. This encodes CSVDPQGAYGYTF.